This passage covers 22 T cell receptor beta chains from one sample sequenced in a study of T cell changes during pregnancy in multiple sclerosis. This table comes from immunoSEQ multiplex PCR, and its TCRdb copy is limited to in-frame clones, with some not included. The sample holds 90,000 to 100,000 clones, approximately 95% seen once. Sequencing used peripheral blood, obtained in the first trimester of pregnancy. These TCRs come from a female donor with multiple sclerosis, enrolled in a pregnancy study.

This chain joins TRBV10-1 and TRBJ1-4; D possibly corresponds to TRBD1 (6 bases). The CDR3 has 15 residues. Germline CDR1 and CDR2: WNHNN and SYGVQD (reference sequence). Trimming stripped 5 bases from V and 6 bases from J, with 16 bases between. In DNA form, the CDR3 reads TGCGCCAGCAGTAGGACAGCGGTTGTGGATGAAAAACTGTTTTTT. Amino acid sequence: CASSRTAVVDEKLFF.

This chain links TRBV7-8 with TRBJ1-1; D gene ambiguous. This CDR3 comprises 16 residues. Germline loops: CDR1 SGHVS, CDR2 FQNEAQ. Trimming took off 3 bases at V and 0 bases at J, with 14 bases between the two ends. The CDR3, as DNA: TGTGCCAGCAGCTTCTTGGCAGGAAGCCTGAACACTGAAGCTTTCTTT. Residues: CASSFLAGSLNTEAFF.

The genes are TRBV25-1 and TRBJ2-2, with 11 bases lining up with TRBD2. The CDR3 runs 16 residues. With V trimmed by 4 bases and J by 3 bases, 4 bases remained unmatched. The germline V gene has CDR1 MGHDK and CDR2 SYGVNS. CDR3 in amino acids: CASSGIAGGYTGELFF. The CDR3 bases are TGTGCCAGCAGTGGGATAGCGGGGGGGTACACCGGGGAGCTGTTTTTT.

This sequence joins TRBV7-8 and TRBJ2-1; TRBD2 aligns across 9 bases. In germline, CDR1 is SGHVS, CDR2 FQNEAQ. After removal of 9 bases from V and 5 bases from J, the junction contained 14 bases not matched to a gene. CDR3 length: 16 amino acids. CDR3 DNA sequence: TGTGCCAGTTCCCCTAGGGGAGCGGGGGGAAACAATGAGCAGTTCTTC. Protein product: CASSPRGAGGNNEQFF.

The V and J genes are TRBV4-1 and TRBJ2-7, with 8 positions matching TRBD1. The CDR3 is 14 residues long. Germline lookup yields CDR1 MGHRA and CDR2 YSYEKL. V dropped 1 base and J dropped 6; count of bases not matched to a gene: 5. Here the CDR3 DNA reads TGCGCCAGCAGCCAAGCCAGGGGGCTAGGCGAGCAGTACTTC. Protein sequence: CASSQARGLGEQYF.

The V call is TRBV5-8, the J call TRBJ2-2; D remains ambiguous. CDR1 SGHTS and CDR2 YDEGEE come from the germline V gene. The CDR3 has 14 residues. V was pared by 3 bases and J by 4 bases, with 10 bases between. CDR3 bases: TGTGCCAGCAGCTGGCCCTCCTCCACCGGGGAGCTGTTTTTT. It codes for CASSWPSSTGELFF.

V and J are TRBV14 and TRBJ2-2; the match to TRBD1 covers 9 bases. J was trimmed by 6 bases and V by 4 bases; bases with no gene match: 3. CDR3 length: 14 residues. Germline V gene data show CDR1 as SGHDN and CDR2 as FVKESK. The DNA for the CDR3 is TGTGCCAGCAGCCGGGACAGGGTACCCGGGGAGCTGTTTTTT. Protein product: CASSRDRVPGELFF.

The CDR3 loop reads CASSPETGGNTIYF. DNA for the CDR3: TGTGCCAGCTCACCAGAGACAGGTGGAAACACCATATATTTT. The rearrangement joins TRBV18 to TRBJ1-3; D possibly corresponds to TRBD1 (6 bases). Per the germline V gene, CDR1 is KGHSH and CDR2 is LQKENI. The CDR3 spans 14 residues. Trimming took off 2 bases at V and 3 bases at J, with 8 bases between the two ends.

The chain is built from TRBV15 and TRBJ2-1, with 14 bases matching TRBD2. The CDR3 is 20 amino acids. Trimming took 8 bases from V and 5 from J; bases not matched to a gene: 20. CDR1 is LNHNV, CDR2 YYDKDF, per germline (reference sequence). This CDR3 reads CATQTETSGGVKIKHNEQFF. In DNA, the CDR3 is TGTGCCACCCAAACCGAGACTAGCGGGGGGGTAAAGATAAAACACAATGAGCAGTTCTTC.

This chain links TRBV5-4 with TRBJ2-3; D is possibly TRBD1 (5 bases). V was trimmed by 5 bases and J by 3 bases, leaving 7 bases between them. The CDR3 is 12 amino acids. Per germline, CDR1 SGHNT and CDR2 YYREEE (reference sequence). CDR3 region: CASRTDTDTQYF. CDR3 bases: TGTGCCAGCAGGACAGATACAGATACGCAGTATTTT. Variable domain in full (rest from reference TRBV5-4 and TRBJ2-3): ETGVTQSPTHLIKTRGQQVTLRCSSQSGHNTVSWYQQALGQGPQFIFQYYREEENGRGNFPPRFSGLQFPNYSSELNVNALELDDSALYLCASRTDTDTQYFGPGTRLTVL.

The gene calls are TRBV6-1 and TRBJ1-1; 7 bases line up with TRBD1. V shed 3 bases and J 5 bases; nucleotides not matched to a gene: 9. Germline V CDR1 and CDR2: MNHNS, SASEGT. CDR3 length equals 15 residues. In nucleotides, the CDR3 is TGTGCCAGCAGTGATGCCCAGGGGGTTGGGACTGAAGCTTTCTTT. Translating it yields CASSDAQGVGTEAFF.

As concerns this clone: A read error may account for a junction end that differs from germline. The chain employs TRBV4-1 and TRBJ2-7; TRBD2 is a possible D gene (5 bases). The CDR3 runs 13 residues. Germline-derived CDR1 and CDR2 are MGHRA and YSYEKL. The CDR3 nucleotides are TGCGCCAGCAGCCAAGATAAGTGGGAGTACCGGCACTTC. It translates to CASSQDKWEYRHF.

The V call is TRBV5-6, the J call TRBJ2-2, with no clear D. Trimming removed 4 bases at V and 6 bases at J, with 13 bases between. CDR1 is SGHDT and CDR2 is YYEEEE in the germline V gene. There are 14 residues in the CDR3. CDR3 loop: CASSRPLVAGELFF. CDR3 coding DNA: TGTGCCAGCAGCCGACCGCTAGTTGCCGGGGAGCTGTTTTTT.

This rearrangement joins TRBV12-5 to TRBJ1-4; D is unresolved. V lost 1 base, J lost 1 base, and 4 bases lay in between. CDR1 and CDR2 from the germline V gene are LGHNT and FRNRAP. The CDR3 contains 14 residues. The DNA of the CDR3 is TGTGCTAGTGGTTTGGGAGTAACTAATGAAAAACTGTTTTTT. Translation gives CASGLGVTNEKLFF.

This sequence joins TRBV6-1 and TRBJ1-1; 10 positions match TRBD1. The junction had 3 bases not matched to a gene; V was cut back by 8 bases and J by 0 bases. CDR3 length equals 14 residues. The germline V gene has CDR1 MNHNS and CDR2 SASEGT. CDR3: CASRDRGLNTEAFF. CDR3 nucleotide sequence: TGTGCCAGCCGGGACAGGGGACTGAACACTGAAGCTTTCTTT.

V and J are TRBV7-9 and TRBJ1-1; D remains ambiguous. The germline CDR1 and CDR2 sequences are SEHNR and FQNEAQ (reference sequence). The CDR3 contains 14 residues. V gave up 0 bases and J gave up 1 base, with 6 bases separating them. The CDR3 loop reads CASSLAPENTEAFF. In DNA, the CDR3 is TGTGCCAGCAGCTTAGCGCCAGAGAACACTGAAGCTTTCTTT.

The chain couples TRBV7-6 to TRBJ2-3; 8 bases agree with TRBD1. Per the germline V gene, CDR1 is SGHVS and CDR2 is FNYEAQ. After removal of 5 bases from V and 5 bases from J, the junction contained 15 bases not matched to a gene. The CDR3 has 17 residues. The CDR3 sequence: CASSRRGMDRDVDTQYF. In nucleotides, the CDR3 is TGTGCCAGCAGCCGACGGGGTATGGACAGGGATGTAGATACGCAGTATTTT.

The CDR3 coding sequence is TGTGCCAGCAGTTACAGGGGCAATTCACCCCTCCACTTT. This encodes CASSYRGNSPLHF. This chain connects TRBV6-5 to TRBJ1-6, with a tentative D call TRBD1 (5 bases). The CDR3 contains 13 residues. V dropped 2 bases and J dropped 7 bases, with 6 bases sitting between them. Germline V gene data show CDR1 as MNHEY and CDR2 as SVGAGI.

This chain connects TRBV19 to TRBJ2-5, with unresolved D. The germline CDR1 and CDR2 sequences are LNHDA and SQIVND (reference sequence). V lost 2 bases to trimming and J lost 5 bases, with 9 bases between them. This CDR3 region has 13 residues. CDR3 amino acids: CASSIKPRETQYF. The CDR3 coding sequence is TGTGCCAGTAGTATAAAGCCTCGGGAGACCCAGTACTTC.

The CDR3, as DNA: TGTGCCAGCTCACCCGTCGGGGGAGATGAAAAACTGTTTTTT. Residues: CASSPVGGDEKLFF. The chain joins TRBV18 to TRBJ1-4; tentative D call: TRBD1 (5 bases). CDR3 length: 14 amino acids. V lost 3 bases, J lost 6 bases, and 11 bases lay in between. Germline V gives CDR1 KGHSH, CDR2 LQKENI.

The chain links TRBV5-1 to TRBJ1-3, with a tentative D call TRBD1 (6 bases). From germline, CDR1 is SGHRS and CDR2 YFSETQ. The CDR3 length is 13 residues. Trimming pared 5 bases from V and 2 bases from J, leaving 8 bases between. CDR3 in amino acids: CASRGQTGNTIYF. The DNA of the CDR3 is TGCGCCAGCAGAGGACAGACTGGAAACACCATATATTTT. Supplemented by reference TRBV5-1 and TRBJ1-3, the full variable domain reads KAGVTQTPRYLIKTRGQQVTLSCSPISGHRSVSWYQQTPGQGLQFLFEYFSETQRNKGNFPGRFSGRQFSNSRSEMNVSTLELGDSALYLCASRGQTGNTIYFGEGSWLTVV.

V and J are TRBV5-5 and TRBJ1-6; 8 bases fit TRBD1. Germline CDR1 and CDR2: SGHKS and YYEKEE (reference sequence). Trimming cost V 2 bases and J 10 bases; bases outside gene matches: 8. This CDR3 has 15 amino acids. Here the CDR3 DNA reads TGTGCCAGCAGCTTATCGGACAGGGTTCGCTCACCCCTCCACTTT. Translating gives CASSLSDRVRSPLHF.